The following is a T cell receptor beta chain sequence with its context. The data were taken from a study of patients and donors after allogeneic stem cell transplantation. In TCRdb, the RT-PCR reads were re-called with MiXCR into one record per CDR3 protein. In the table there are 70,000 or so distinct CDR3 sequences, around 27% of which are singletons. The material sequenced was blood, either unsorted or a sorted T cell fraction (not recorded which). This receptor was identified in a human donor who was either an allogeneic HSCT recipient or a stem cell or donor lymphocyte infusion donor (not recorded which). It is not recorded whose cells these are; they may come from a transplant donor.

DNA for the CDR3: TGTGCCAGCAGCCGGGGGGCGGGCACCGGGGAGCTGTTTTTT. This encodes CASSRGAGTGELFF. The V gene is TRBV12-3 or TRBV12-4, the J gene TRBJ2-2; tentatively, D is TRBD2 (7 bases). This CDR3 is built from 14 residues. V was trimmed by 6 bases and J by 4 bases, leaving 12 bases between them.